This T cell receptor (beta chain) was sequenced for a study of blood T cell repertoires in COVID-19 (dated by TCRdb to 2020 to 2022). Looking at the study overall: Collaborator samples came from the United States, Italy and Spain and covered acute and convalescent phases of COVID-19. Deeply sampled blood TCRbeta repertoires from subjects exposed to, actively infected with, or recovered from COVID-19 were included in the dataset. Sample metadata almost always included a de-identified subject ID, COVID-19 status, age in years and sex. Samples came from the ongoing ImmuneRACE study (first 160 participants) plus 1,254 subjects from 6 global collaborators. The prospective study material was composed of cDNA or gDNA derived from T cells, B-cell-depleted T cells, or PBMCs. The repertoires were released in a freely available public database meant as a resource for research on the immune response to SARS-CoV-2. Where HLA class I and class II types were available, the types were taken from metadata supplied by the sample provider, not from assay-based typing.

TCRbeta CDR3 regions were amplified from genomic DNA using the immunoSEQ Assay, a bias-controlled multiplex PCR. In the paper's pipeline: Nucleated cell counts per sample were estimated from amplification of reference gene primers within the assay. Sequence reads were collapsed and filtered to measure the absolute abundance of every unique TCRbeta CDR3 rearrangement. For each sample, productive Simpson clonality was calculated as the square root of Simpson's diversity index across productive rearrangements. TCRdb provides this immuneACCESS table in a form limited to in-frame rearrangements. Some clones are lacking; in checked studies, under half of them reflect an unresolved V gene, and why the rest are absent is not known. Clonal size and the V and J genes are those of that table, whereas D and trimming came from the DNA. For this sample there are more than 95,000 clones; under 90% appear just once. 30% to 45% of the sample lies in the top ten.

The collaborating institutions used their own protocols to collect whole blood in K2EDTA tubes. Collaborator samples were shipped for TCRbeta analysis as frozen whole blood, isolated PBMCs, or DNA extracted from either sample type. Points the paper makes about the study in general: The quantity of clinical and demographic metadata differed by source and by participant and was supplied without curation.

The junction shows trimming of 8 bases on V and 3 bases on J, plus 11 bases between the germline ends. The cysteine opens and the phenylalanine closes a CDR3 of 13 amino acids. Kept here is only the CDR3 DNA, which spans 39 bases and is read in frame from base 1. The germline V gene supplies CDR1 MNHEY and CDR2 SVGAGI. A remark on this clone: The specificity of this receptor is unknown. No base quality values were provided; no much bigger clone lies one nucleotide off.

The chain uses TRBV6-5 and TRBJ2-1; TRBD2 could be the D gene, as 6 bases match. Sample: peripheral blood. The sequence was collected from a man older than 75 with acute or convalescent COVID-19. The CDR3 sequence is CASGPGLYNEQFF. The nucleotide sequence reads TGTGCCAGCGGACCGGGACTCTACAATGAGCAGTTCTTC.